The 23 T cell receptor beta chains below all came from one sample that was sequenced in a study of blood T cell repertoires in COVID-19. TCRdb's copy holds only in-frame clones and misses some; the assay was immunoSEQ multiplex PCR. The sample shows roughly 180,000 clones, approximately 80% of them seen only once. The sequenced sample consisted of peripheral blood. The receptors were sampled from a woman aged 40 to 50 with COVID-19, enrolled during active disease.

The CDR3 reads CSASLDRAGDTEAFF. DNA for the CDR3: TGCAGTGCTAGTCTGGACAGGGCAGGGGACACTGAAGCTTTCTTT. This sequence joins TRBV20-1 and TRBJ1-1; TRBD1 matches at 8 bases. The ends lost 3 bases at V and 3 bases at J; junction bases unmatched: 9. Germline V gene sequence: CDR1 DFQATT, CDR2 SNEGSKA (reference sequence). The CDR3 covers 15 residues.

The V and J genes are TRBV1 and TRBJ2-3; the D call in the table, TRBD2, was not verified against the DNA. TRBV1 is reported as a pseudogene. The CDR3 extends over 16 amino acids. This CDR3 is CTSSRDQTSPTDTQYF. Here the CDR3 DNA reads TGCACCAGCAGCCGAGACCAGACTAGTCCCACAGATACGCAGTATTTT.

The chain has TRBV5-1 and TRBJ2-6, with 8 bases aligning to TRBD1. The CDR3 spans 19 residues. Germline values: CDR1 SGHRS, CDR2 YFSETQ. The ends lost 3 bases at V and 0 bases at J; junction bases unmatched: 11. The CDR3 DNA sequence: TGCGCCAGCAGCTCCCTCGGACAGGGAACCTACTCTGGGGCCAACGTCCTGACTTTC. Protein: CASSSLGQGTYSGANVLTF.

The sample holds a few counts of this clone. This rearrangement joins TRBV3-1 (or the pseudogene TRBV3-2) to TRBJ2-5; 9 bases are shared with TRBD2. The CDR3 has 16 residues. The junction had 3 bases not matched to a gene; V was cut back by 1 base and J by 0 bases. The germline V gene encodes CDR1 LGHDT and CDR2 YNNKEL (reference sequence). The CDR3 region is CASSQGPSGDQETQYF. The DNA of the CDR3 is TGTGCCAGCAGCCAAGGGCCTAGCGGGGACCAAGAGACCCAGTACTTC.

The V call is TRBV11-2, the J call TRBJ2-1; 8 bases map to TRBD2. The germline V gene has CDR1 SGHAT and CDR2 FQNNGV. The CDR3 spans 15 residues. J was trimmed by 7 bases and V by 8 bases; bases with no gene match: 13. The CDR3, as DNA: TGTGCCAGCGCCCAGGCCGGGAGGGCCAGGAATGAGCAGTTCTTC. It yields the protein CASAQAGRARNEQFF.

The rearrangement joins TRBV9 to TRBJ2-5, with TRBD2 matching over 9 bases. CDR3 size: 15 residues. The trim removed 4 bases at V and 5 bases at J, leaving 9 bases unmatched. Germline V lookup: CDR1 SGDLS, CDR2 YYNGEE. CDR3 region: CASSPGTSTLETQYF. The CDR3, as DNA: TGTGCCAGCAGCCCGGGGACTAGCACACTGGAGACCCAGTACTTC.

The V and J genes are TRBV18 and TRBJ2-5; the D gene is possibly TRBD1 (6 bases). The V end lost 6 bases, the J end lost 1 base, and 15 bases lay between the germline ends. Germline CDR1 reads KGHSH; CDR2 reads LQKENI. This CDR3 region has 15 residues. CDR3 protein: CASSADPGAQETQYF. The CDR3 DNA reads TGTGCCAGCTCGGCCGATCCAGGGGCCCAAGAGACCCAGTACTTC.

The CDR3 coding sequence is TGCAGTGCTACACGGGCTGAAGCTTTCTTT. Translating gives CSATRAEAFF. The chain joins TRBV20-1 to TRBJ1-1; D uncertain. The CDR3 extends over 10 amino acids. V was clipped by 4 bases and J by 6 bases, with 6 bases between them. Per the germline V gene, CDR1 is DFQATT and CDR2 is SNEGSKA (reference sequence).

This sequence joins TRBV5-4 and TRBJ2-7, with 9 bases matching TRBD1. This CDR3 is 14 amino acids long. CDR1 is SGHNT, CDR2 YYREEE, per germline (reference sequence). Trimming took 2 bases from V and 6 from J; bases not matched to a gene: 6. The CDR3 sequence: CASSFWDRVSEQYF. In DNA, the CDR3 is TGTGCCAGCAGCTTTTGGGACAGGGTATCCGAGCAGTACTTC.

V and J are TRBV19 and TRBJ2-1, with TRBD2 identical over 11 bases. The germline V gene has CDR1 LNHDA and CDR2 SQIVND (reference sequence). Losses at the gene ends were 5 bases for V and 16 bases for J; bases not matched to a gene: 10. The CDR3 consists of 13 residues. The CDR3 DNA is TGTGCCAGTAGTGTGGGGCTAGCGGGAGGAGAATTCTTC. It codes for CASSVGLAGGEFF.

The J gene is TRBJ1-2, the V gene TRBV5-4, with 7 bases matching TRBD1. Germline assignment: CDR1 SGHNT and CDR2 YYREEE (reference sequence). V trimming: 1 base; J trimming: 4 bases; junction bases outside the gene matches: 4. The CDR3 is made up of 14 amino acids. The CDR3 DNA is TGTGCCAGCAGCTTGACGACAGGGAGCTATGGCTACACCTTC. Protein: CASSLTTGSYGYTF.

V usage is TRBV19 and J usage is TRBJ1-1; D is undetermined. The germline V gene encodes CDR1 LNHDA and CDR2 SQIVND (reference sequence). The CDR3 covers 15 residues. Trimming shortened V by 3 bases and J by 2 bases, and 13 bases separated the two germline ends. The CDR3 nucleotides are TGTGCCAGTAGTATCTCCCCTGGAGGAAACACTGAAGCTTTCTTT. Its translation is CASSISPGGNTEAFF.

The rearrangement links TRBV19 to TRBJ1-6; D is perhaps TRBD1 (5 bases). Germline CDR1 and CDR2: LNHDA and SQIVND (reference sequence). Between the trimmed V and J ends, which lost 5 bases and 6 bases, there was a span of 14 bases. CDR3 size: 15 residues. In DNA, the CDR3 is TGTGCCAGTAGTGAACCCGGCGGGGCTAATTCACCCCTCCACTTT. Translation gives CASSEPGGANSPLHF.

V is TRBV19 and J is TRBJ1-3; TRBD1 agrees at 9 bases. V was clipped by 8 bases and J by 7 bases; unmatched bases: 9. In germline, CDR1 is LNHDA, CDR2 SQIVND (reference sequence). The CDR3 runs to 14 residues. The CDR3 sequence: CASEHRDRVNTIYF. CDR3 sequence (DNA): TGTGCCAGTGAACACCGGGACAGGGTCAACACCATATATTTT.

This chain links TRBV5-1 with TRBJ2-2; 8 bases are a match to TRBD1. V shed 6 bases, J shed 1 base, and the junction held 5 bases outside the gene matches. The CDR3 runs to 15 residues. From germline, CDR1 is SGHRS and CDR2 YFSETQ. The CDR3: CASTFGQGNTGELFF. The CDR3 DNA follows: TGCGCCAGCACCTTCGGACAGGGGAACACCGGGGAGCTGTTTTTT.

A note on this clone: This CDR3 is also generated by other DNA sequences in the sample. The chain combines TRBV13 with TRBJ1-2; the D gene is possibly TRBD1 (6 bases). The germline gives CDR1 PRHDT, CDR2 FYEKMQ (reference sequence). V was clipped by 0 bases and J by 4 bases, with 6 bases between them. CDR3 length: 13 amino acids. CDR3: CASSLGQGYGYTF. In DNA, the CDR3 is TGTGCCAGCAGCTTAGGACAGGGCTATGGCTACACCTTC.

This clone was counted only a few times. The V call is TRBV4-1, the J call TRBJ1-1; D gene unclear. V shed 3 bases and J shed 10 bases, with 12 bases lying between them. The CDR3 covers 12 residues. Germline V gene lookup returns CDR1 MGHRA and CDR2 YSYEKL. The CDR3 loop reads CASSQGKRGAFF. DNA for the CDR3: TGCGCCAGCAGCCAGGGAAAACGGGGAGCTTTCTTT.

This clone has only one observation. The chain couples TRBV5-4 to TRBJ1-2, with 9 bases aligning to TRBD1. Germline CDR1 and CDR2: SGHNT and YYREEE (reference sequence). The CDR3 is 15 residues long. J lost 7 bases, V lost 2 bases, and 9 bases had no gene match. The CDR3 bases are TGTGCCAGCAGCTTTTGGGACAGGGAGGGAAGTGGCTACACCTTC. Its translation is CASSFWDREGSGYTF.

This chain links TRBV6-5 with TRBJ1-4; 9 bases are a match to TRBD1. Germline-derived CDR1 and CDR2 are MNHEY and SVGAGI. This CDR3 has 13 amino acids. With V trimmed by 8 bases and J by 5 bases, 3 bases remained unmatched. The CDR3 is CASAGTGNEKLFF. The CDR3 coding sequence is TGTGCCAGCGCCGGGACAGGGAATGAAAAACTGTTTTTT.

The chain joins TRBV7-5 to TRBJ2-7; the table's D call, TRBD2, has no DNA check behind it. TRBV7-5 has pseudogene status. This CDR3 has 17 residues. CDR3 in DNA: TGTGCCAGAAGCTCCCTGACGACTAGCGGGAGAGGTTACGAGCAGTACTTC. Its protein is CARSSLTTSGRGYEQYF.

This clone was seen more than once but under ten times. V usage is TRBV7-9 and J usage is TRBJ1-1; TRBD1 matches 10 bases. The CDR3 has 15 amino acids. The V and J ends lost 5 bases and 2 bases, in that order; junction bases with no gene match: 5. CDR1 is SEHNR, CDR2 FQNEAQ, per germline (reference sequence). CDR3 nucleotides: TGTGCCAGCAGCCCAGTGACAGGGGGCAACACTGAAGCTTTCTTT. Translating it yields CASSPVTGGNTEAFF.

The rearrangement links TRBV7-6 to TRBJ2-5; no definite D call. The germline V gene encodes CDR1 SGHVS and CDR2 FNYEAQ. This CDR3 has 12 residues. Trimming took 3 bases from V and 5 from J, leaving 7 bases between them. Written as DNA, the CDR3 is TGTGCCAGCAGCTTCCTACCCGAGACCCAGTACTTC. Amino acid sequence: CASSFLPETQYF.

The gene calls are TRBV6-1 and TRBJ1-6; D possibly corresponds to TRBD1 (5 bases). This CDR3 contains 15 residues. Per germline, CDR1 MNHNS and CDR2 SASEGT. Trimming removed 2 bases at V and 9 bases at J, with 14 bases between. The DNA for the CDR3 is TGTGCCAGCAGTGAACAGGGTAGGAAGGGTTCACCCCTCCACTTT. Amino acid sequence: CASSEQGRKGSPLHF.